The clone carrying this TCR beta chain turned up a few times. Its antigen remains unidentified. This sample stems from a study of T cell repertoires in cytomegalovirus infection. Findings and caveats of the study: HLA-C-restricted CMV-specific TCR beta clonotypes were dominant in the ex vivo response.

Per the germline V gene, CDR1 is DFQATT and CDR2 is SNEGSKA (reference sequence). Trimming left V 2 bases short and J 2 bases short, with 15 bases between. The CDR3 is made up of 15 amino acids. Via MiXCR, TCRdb re-called the reads, giving one row per CDR3 protein. The sample lists 290,000 or so distinct CDR3 sequences, around 9.6% occurring once. The chain is built from TRBV20-1 and TRBJ1-1; the D gene is possibly TRBD1 (6 bases). The TCR comes from a human donor in good health (CMV status not recorded). Some clones in this sample may be carry-over from other donors' samples. The sequenced sample was PBMCs. The CDR3 is CSARLRGTSNTEAFF. In DNA, the CDR3 is TGCAGTGCTAGACTGAGGGGGACCTCAAACACTGAAGCTTTCTTT.